The 28 T cell receptor beta chains presented below share a single source sample, sequenced in a study of cytomegalovirus exposure and HLA in healthy donors. Primers included in the PCR were 60 Vbeta and 13 Jbeta primers. The protocol was immunoSEQ multiplex PCR, while the TCRdb copy is restricted to in-frame clones and leaves out a portion. The repertoire includes 180,000 or so clones, roughly 90% of them detected once, and approximately 0.31% sits in the top ten. Sequences were obtained from PBMCs. Receptors were obtained from a woman in her thirties in good health and CMV-seronegative.

This clone has just a few counts. The chain combines TRBV5-4 with TRBJ1-1; D not certain. The CDR3 is made up of 12 amino acids. V lost 4 bases and J lost 2, with 6 bases in between. Per germline, CDR1 SGHNT and CDR2 YYREEE (reference sequence). CDR3 residues: CASSPSNTEAFF. CDR3 coding DNA: TGTGCCAGCAGCCCGAGTAACACTGAAGCTTTCTTT.

This clone was observed a few times. This sequence joins TRBV19 and TRBJ1-1; D is perhaps TRBD1 (5 bases). V was cut by 6 bases and J by 0 bases, with 11 bases left in between. The germline gives CDR1 LNHDA, CDR2 SQIVND (reference sequence). CDR3 length equals 14 residues. This CDR3 reads CASRFRDLNTEAFF. The CDR3 coding sequence is TGTGCCAGTAGATTTAGGGACTTGAACACTGAAGCTTTCTTT.

The chain employs TRBV5-1 and TRBJ2-2, with 7 bases fitting TRBD1. This CDR3 is 16 amino acids long. V shed 1 base, J shed 1 base, and the junction held 4 bases outside the gene matches. Germline assignment: CDR1 SGHRS and CDR2 YFSETQ. This CDR3 reads CASSLMTGQNTGELFF. CDR3 nucleotides: TGCGCCAGCAGCTTGATGACAGGGCAGAACACCGGGGAGCTGTTTTTT.

J is TRBJ2-1 and V is TRBV9; TRBD1 is a possible D gene (6 bases). Germline values: CDR1 SGDLS, CDR2 YYNGEE. V lost 1 base and J 3 bases, leaving 11 bases between the germline ends. CDR3 length: 15 residues. CDR3 DNA sequence: TGTGCCAGCAGCGTAACGGGACACATCTACAATGAGCAGTTCTTC. Translating it yields CASSVTGHIYNEQFF.

This chain links TRBV4-2 with TRBJ2-7; a weak D match, TRBD2 (6 bases). This CDR3 comprises 14 residues. Germline values: CDR1 LGHNA, CDR2 YNFKEQ. Trimming cost V 1 base and J 3 bases, with 10 bases left between them. The CDR3 DNA reads TGTGCCAGCAGCCAAGTGGGACTCGACTACGAGCAGTACTTC. It specifies CASSQVGLDYEQYF.

The chain employs TRBV2 and TRBJ2-3; 11 bases line up with TRBD1. Germline trimming cut 11 bases from V and 6 bases from J; bases unmatched to any gene: 13. The length of the CDR3 is 15 residues. The germline CDR1 and CDR2 sequences are SNHLY and FYNNEI. CDR3 sequence: CAGTPGQGGLDTQYF. The CDR3, as DNA: TGTGCCGGAACACCGGGACAGGGGGGGTTGGATACGCAGTATTTT.

V is TRBV5-1 and J is TRBJ2-5, with unresolved D. This CDR3 has 14 amino acids. The V and J ends lost 0 bases and 0 bases respectively, with 6 bases between them. CDR1 and CDR2 from the germline V gene are SGHRS and YFSETQ. CDR3 in DNA: TGCGCCAGCAGCTTGGGCGGAAACCAAGAGACCCAGTACTTC. It yields the protein CASSLGGNQETQYF.

V is TRBV5-1 and J is TRBJ2-7; 13 bases align to TRBD2. This CDR3 has 15 residues. Germline CDR1 and CDR2: SGHRS and YFSETQ. Losses at the gene ends were 4 bases for V and 4 bases for J; bases not matched to a gene: 5. CDR3 amino acids: CASSTGLAGTYEQYF. The CDR3 bases are TGCGCCAGCAGCACGGGACTAGCGGGAACTTACGAGCAGTACTTC.

Concerning this clone itself: At one end the junction does not follow the germline gene, possibly because of a read error. This chain links TRBV6-1 with TRBJ2-7; 8 bases match TRBD2. This CDR3 has 15 residues. CDR1 is MNHNS, CDR2 SASEGT, per germline. The CDR3 is CAGSEGAGVLYEQYF. The CDR3 DNA reads TGTGCCGGCAGTGAAGGAGCGGGAGTCCTCTACGAGCAGTACTTC.

The rearrangement joins TRBV6-6 to TRBJ2-1; TRBD2 aligns across 9 bases. With 6 bases clipped from V and 4 bases from J, the junction kept 10 bases outside the gene matches. Germline V gene lookup returns CDR1 MNHNY and CDR2 SVGAGI (reference sequence). CDR3 length equals 16 residues. The CDR3 here is CASSRSPSGTYNEQFF. The DNA of the CDR3 is TGTGCCAGCAGCCGGAGCCCTAGCGGGACTTACAATGAGCAGTTCTTC.

The CDR3 sequence is CASSHRPQDTQYF. The CDR3, as DNA: TGTGCCAGCAGCCACCGCCCGCAGGATACGCAGTATTTT. The chain links TRBV27 to TRBJ2-3; D not certain. CDR1 and CDR2 (germline): MNHEY, SMNVEV (reference sequence). The V end lost 6 bases, the J end lost 6 bases, and 13 bases lay between the germline ends. This CDR3 comprises 13 residues.

The J gene is TRBJ2-5, the V gene TRBV28; no definite D call. V lost 3 bases to trimming and J lost 9 bases, with 20 bases between them. CDR3 length equals 15 residues. CDR1 MDHEN and CDR2 SYDVKM come from the germline V gene. The CDR3 DNA reads as TGTGCCAGCAGTTTGACACCGGTCAACATGAGCCCCCAGTACTTC. Translated, it gives CASSLTPVNMSPQYF.

The chain uses TRBV5-6 and TRBJ2-7; D possibly corresponds to TRBD1 (5 bases). This CDR3 region has 13 residues. Per germline, CDR1 SGHDT and CDR2 YYEEEE. V lost 1 base to trimming and J lost 4 bases, with 9 bases between them. The CDR3: CASSLSRVYEQYF. Here the CDR3 DNA reads TGTGCCAGCAGCTTGAGCAGGGTATACGAGCAGTACTTC.

V and J are TRBV19 and TRBJ1-1; 7 bases are a match to TRBD1. Losses at the gene ends were 5 bases for V and 4 bases for J; bases not matched to a gene: 7. The CDR3 covers 14 residues. Germline CDR1 is LNHDA and CDR2 is SQIVND (reference sequence). DNA for the CDR3: TGTGCCAGTAGTGTAACAGGGGATGGCACTGAAGCTTTCTTT. As protein: CASSVTGDGTEAFF.

This clone was detected only a few times. This rearrangement joins TRBV28 to TRBJ1-1; the match to TRBD1 covers 10 bases. Trimming took 10 bases from V and 5 from J; bases not matched to a gene: 7. Germline CDR1 reads MDHEN; CDR2 reads SYDVKM. This CDR3 is built from 13 residues. CDR3 in amino acids: CATHWTGGTEAFF. Here the CDR3 DNA reads TGTGCCACTCACTGGACAGGGGGAACTGAAGCTTTCTTT.

This clone is a singleton in its sample. J is TRBJ2-5 and V is TRBV6-5; D unresolved. There are 13 residues in the CDR3. V lost 2 bases and J lost 3, with 7 bases in between. The germline V gene has CDR1 MNHEY and CDR2 SVGAGI. CDR3 loop: CASSYNTEETQYF. The CDR3 region has the DNA TGTGCCAGCAGTTACAACACCGAAGAGACCCAGTACTTC.

The V and J genes are TRBV11-2 and TRBJ2-3, with 8 positions matching TRBD2. This CDR3 contains 15 residues. The V gene end was trimmed by 2 bases and the J gene end by 3 bases; junction bases not matched to a gene: 4. Germline CDR1 and CDR2: SGHAT and FQNNGV. The CDR3 DNA reads as TGTGCCAGCAGCTTATCTAGCGGGCTGACAGATACGCAGTATTTT. Translation: CASSLSSGLTDTQYF.

The chain employs TRBV27 and TRBJ2-7; 8 nucleotides agree with TRBD1. J was trimmed by 4 bases and V by 6 bases; bases with no gene match: 14. The length of the CDR3 is 16 residues. CDR1 and CDR2 (germline): MNHEY, SMNVEV (reference sequence). CDR3 residues: CASSPNEAGGGYEQYF. The DNA of the CDR3 is TGTGCCAGCAGCCCAAACGAGGCAGGGGGCGGATACGAGCAGTACTTC.

This chain connects TRBV10-1 to TRBJ2-3; D not resolved. The CDR3 is 14 residues long. The germline CDR1 and CDR2 sequences are WNHNN and SYGVQD (reference sequence). With 4 bases removed from V and 5 bases from J, the gap between germline ends came to 13 bases. The CDR3 region has the DNA TGCGCCAGCAGTGTGGGTACAGCCCGAGATACGCAGTATTTT. Protein product: CASSVGTARDTQYF.

In the case of this clone: Other DNA sequences in the sample encode the same CDR3. The chain has TRBV7-2 and TRBJ2-3; no clear D gene. The CDR3 length is 14 residues. Trimming removed 2 bases from V and 1 base from J, with 7 bases in between. The germline V gene encodes CDR1 SGHTA and CDR2 FQGNSA. CDR3 residues: CASSLSAGTDTQYF. Written as DNA, the CDR3 is TGTGCCAGCAGCTTATCGGCGGGCACAGATACGCAGTATTTT.

This clone is a singleton in its sample. The V and J genes are TRBV28 and TRBJ2-3; D might be TRBD2 (6 bases). Germline loops: CDR1 MDHEN, CDR2 SYDVKM. The CDR3 covers 15 residues. Trimming shortened V by 7 bases and J by 2 bases, and 16 bases separated the two germline ends. In DNA, the CDR3 is TGTGCCAGCACCCGAGGGGCGGGATACACAGATACGCAGTATTTT. Translating it yields CASTRGAGYTDTQYF.

The chain recombines TRBV7-9 with TRBJ2-2; 11 positions match TRBD2. The CDR3 contains 15 residues. Germline V gives CDR1 SEHNR, CDR2 FQNEAQ (reference sequence). V lost 4 bases and J lost 4; bases outside the gene matches: 2. The CDR3 loop is CASSWTSGFTGELFF. The CDR3, as DNA: TGTGCCAGCAGCTGGACTAGCGGGTTCACCGGGGAGCTGTTTTTT.

This clone has more than one count but fewer than ten. V and J are TRBV15 and TRBJ1-2; D unclear. Per germline, CDR1 LNHNV and CDR2 YYDKDF (reference sequence). The CDR3 consists of 13 residues. The V and J ends lost 3 bases and 8 bases respectively, with 13 bases between them. DNA of the CDR3: TGTGCCACCAGCAGTGCACTAGGTGTCGGCTACACCTTC. Its protein is CATSSALGVGYTF.

The V and J genes are TRBV5-4 and TRBJ1-2; tentative D call: TRBD1 (6 bases). Trimming stripped 5 bases from V and 5 bases from J, with 19 bases between. Per the germline V gene, CDR1 is SGHNT and CDR2 is YYREEE (reference sequence). CDR3 size: 15 residues. The CDR3: CASRFSTGIGYGYTF. CDR3 sequence (DNA): TGTGCCAGCAGGTTTTCGACAGGCATCGGGTATGGCTACACCTTC.

CDR3 bases: TGTGCCAGCAGCTTGGCTTACACTGAAGCTTTCTTT. Residues: CASSLAYTEAFF. This sequence joins TRBV5-6 and TRBJ1-1; D gene uncertain. Germline assignment: CDR1 SGHDT and CDR2 YYEEEE. This CDR3 has 12 residues. V was cut by 0 bases and J by 3 bases, with 3 bases left in between.

J is TRBJ2-1 and V is TRBV7-9; 8 nucleotides match TRBD2. Germline CDR1 is SEHNR and CDR2 is FQNEAQ (reference sequence). CDR3 length equals 16 residues. J lost 4 bases, V lost 1 base, and 6 bases had no gene match. CDR3 sequence reads: CASSLGGLAGYNEQFF. As DNA, the CDR3 is TGTGCCAGCAGCTTAGGAGGGCTAGCGGGTTACAATGAGCAGTTCTTC.

V usage is TRBV7-3 and J usage is TRBJ2-7; 15 bases line up with TRBD2. The V gene end was trimmed by 5 bases and the J gene end by 0 bases; junction bases not matched to a gene: 5. This CDR3 has 17 residues. Germline CDR1 is SGHTA and CDR2 is FQGTGA. CDR3 protein: CASSPRTSGGVSYEQYF. CDR3 DNA sequence: TGTGCCAGCAGCCCTCGGACTAGCGGGGGGGTCTCCTACGAGCAGTACTTC. Drawing the rest from reference TRBV7-3 and TRBJ2-7, the complete variable domain is GAGVSQTPSNKVTEKGKYVELRCDPISGHTALYWYRQSLGQGPEFLIYFQGTGAADDSGLPNDRFFAVRPEGSVSTLKIQRTERGDSAVYLCASSPRTSGGVSYEQYFGPGTRLTVT.

The chain combines TRBV9 with TRBJ2-3, with D possibly matching TRBD1 (6 bases). V dropped 3 bases and J dropped 2 bases, with 13 bases sitting between them. This CDR3 has 15 amino acids. Per germline, CDR1 SGDLS and CDR2 YYNGEE. This chain's CDR3 is CASSGGPVPTDTQYF. The CDR3 DNA is TGTGCCAGCAGCGGGGGGCCGGTTCCCACAGATACGCAGTATTTT.